This T cell receptor (beta chain) was sequenced for a study of CD8+CD57+ T cells in acquired aplastic anemia. The V and J ends lost 6 bases and 1 base, in that order; junction bases with no gene match: 8. CDR3 length equals 16 residues. Germline V lookup: CDR1 WNHNN, CDR2 SYGVQD (reference sequence). Genomic DNA was employed as the template in profiling TCR beta VDJ and CDR3. Each CDR3 protein gets one entry after TCRdb re-called the reads with MiXCR. The sample lists about 470,000 distinct CDR3 sequences, about a third seen once, with 0.8% to 0.85% in the top ten. Patients sequenced had flow cytometry evidence of CD8+CD57+ cell expansion.

This clonotype originated in a human donor with aplastic anemia. The sample consisted of sorted CD4+, CD8+, or CD8+CD57+ T cells (not recorded which) from PBMCs. The chain employs TRBV10-1 and TRBJ2-3, with 9 bases that match TRBD2. CDR3: CASSQDQRGGTDTQYF. CDR3 coding DNA: TGCGCCAGCAGCCAAGATCAGCGGGGGGGCACAGATACGCAGTATTTT.